A selection of T cell receptor beta chains follows, all from one sample in a study of T cells after yellow fever vaccination. One entry per CDR3 protein, called by TCRdb with MiXCR from the 5' RACE reads. The table lists approximately 110,000 distinct CDR3 sequences, under 8.5% of them singletons. Sequencing was performed on CD4+ T cells sorted from PBMCs, taken more than 8 days after the first yellow fever vaccination. Source of these receptors: a man between 18 and 29 years old who received the YFV17D yellow fever vaccine. The CDR3 runs from the conserved cysteine through the conserved F or W. The order of the fields is J gene, D gene, V gene, CDR3 protein. A D gene is named only where the DNA matches it firmly.

TRBJ2-3 TRBD2 TRBV5-1 CASTGTSRSDTQYF
TRBJ2-2 TRBD2 TRBV7-2 CASSRGPRGGTGELFF
TRBJ2-5 TRBD1 TRBV5-1 CASRGQAHVETQYF
TRBJ2-5 - TRBV15 CATSRDRGETQYF
TRBJ1-2 - TRBV5-5 CASSLSTPRRANYGYTF
TRBJ2-5 TRBD2 TRBV11-2 CASSLMERGVPTTQETQYF
TRBJ2-1 - TRBV9 CASSVLGTPSYNEQFF
TRBJ2-1 TRBD2 TRBV7-2 CASSSGLFQFF
TRBJ2-7 TRBD1 TRBV18 CASSPPSQGAYEQYF
TRBJ2-2 - TRBV3-1 CASSQDLGELFF
TRBJ1-6 TRBD1 TRBV27 CASSLFTGGVASPLHF
TRBJ2-3 TRBD2 TRBV7-2 CASSRGPSGTGDTQYF
TRBJ2-5 - TRBV5-1 CASSQGFQETQYF
TRBJ2-6 - TRBV7-2 CASSNRGSGANVLTF
TRBJ1-6 - TRBV9 CASSPAGFASPLHF
TRBJ2-1 - TRBV11-2 CASSLRTLYNEQFF
TRBJ1-2 TRBD1 TRBV18 CASSTTGGELANYGYTF
TRBJ2-3 - TRBV7-3 CASSPLGLGAQYF
TRBJ2-1 - TRBV12-3/TRBV12-4 CASSRETYNEQFF
TRBJ2-3 TRBD2 TRBV7-9 CASSPLAGASNTQYF
TRBJ2-3 - TRBV2 CASSAQAWRTDTQYF
TRBJ1-1 TRBD1 TRBV5-1 CASRAGTGGMGWTEAFF
TRBJ2-1 - TRBV12-3/TRBV12-4 CASSRTVYEQFF
TRBJ1-1 - TRBV10-3 CAIRGTPNTEAFF
TRBJ2-6 TRBD1 TRBV5-6 CASSESTGTNVLTF
TRBJ2-3 TRBD1 TRBV19 CPSRSGQGVPDTQYF
TRBJ2-1 - TRBV7-9 CAPYEVLGDNEQFF
TRBJ2-7 - TRBV10-3 CAISPAGSEQYF
TRBJ2-1 - TRBV10-2 CASSESIDEQFF
TRBJ2-3 - TRBV5-5 CASSYPGGTDTQYF
TRBJ1-1 - TRBV29-1 CSAHTGSTEAFF
TRBJ1-1 - TRBV5-5 CASSLSRQPSTRVWGAFF
TRBJ2-4 TRBD1 TRBV15 CATSRYRDSGVAKNIQYF
TRBJ2-1 - TRBV7-2 CASSLVSRHNEQFF
TRBJ1-4 - TRBV3-1 CASIGWGSEKLFF
TRBJ2-1 - TRBV24-1 CATSDSRQYNEQFF
TRBJ2-3 TRBD2 TRBV20-1 CSARTSGGTDTQYF
TRBJ1-2 TRBD1 TRBV3-1 CASSQTGAAFYGYTF
TRBJ2-1 TRBD2 TRBV5-6 CASSVGLDNEQFF
TRBJ1-1 - TRBV15 CATSREDSRRSEAFF
TRBJ1-5 - TRBV6-2/TRBV6-3 CASPKMPLDLYSNQPQHF
TRBJ2-2 TRBD1 TRBV27 CASRQGGRDTGELFF
TRBJ1-5 - TRBV6-2/TRBV6-3 CASISRRAAISSNQPQHF
TRBJ2-3 TRBD2 TRBV11-3 CASSTGLAGGDTQYF
TRBJ1-3 - TRBV7-2 CASSLVGSPGNTIYF
TRBJ1-6 TRBD1 TRBV4-3 CASSLTPRGNSPLHF
TRBJ2-5 TRBD1 TRBV19 CASSQGDRAGETQYF
TRBJ1-2 - TRBV20-1 CSARDQEYGYTF